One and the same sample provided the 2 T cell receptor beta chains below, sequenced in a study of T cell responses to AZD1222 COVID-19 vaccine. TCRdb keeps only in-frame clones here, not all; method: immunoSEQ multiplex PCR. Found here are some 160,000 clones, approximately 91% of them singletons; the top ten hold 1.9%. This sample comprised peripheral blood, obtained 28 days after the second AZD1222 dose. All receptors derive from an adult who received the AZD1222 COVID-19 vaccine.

Here the CDR3 reads CASSPRGTLNTEAFF. CDR3 in DNA: TGTGCCAGCTCACCCCGGGGCACTTTGAACACTGAAGCTTTCTTT. This chain joins TRBV18 and TRBJ1-1; possibly TRBD1 for D (5 bases). Germline V gene lookup returns CDR1 KGHSH and CDR2 LQKENI. The CDR3 sequence is 15 residues long. Deletions cut 3 bases from V and 0 bases from J, with 11 bases between.

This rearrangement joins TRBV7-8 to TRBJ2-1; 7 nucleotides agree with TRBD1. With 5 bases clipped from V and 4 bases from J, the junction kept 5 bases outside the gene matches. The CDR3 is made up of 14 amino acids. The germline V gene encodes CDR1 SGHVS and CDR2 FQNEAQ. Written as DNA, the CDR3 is TGTGCCAGCAGCCTGACAGGGCAGTACAATGAGCAGTTCTTC. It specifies CASSLTGQYNEQFF.